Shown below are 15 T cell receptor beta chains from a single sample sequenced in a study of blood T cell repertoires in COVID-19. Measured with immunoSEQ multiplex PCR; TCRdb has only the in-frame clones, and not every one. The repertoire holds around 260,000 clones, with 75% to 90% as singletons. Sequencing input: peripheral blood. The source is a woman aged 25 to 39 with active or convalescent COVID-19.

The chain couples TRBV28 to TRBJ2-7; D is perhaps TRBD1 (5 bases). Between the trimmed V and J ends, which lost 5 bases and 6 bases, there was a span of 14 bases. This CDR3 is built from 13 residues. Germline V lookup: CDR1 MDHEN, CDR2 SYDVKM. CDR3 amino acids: CASSTNQGGEQYF. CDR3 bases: TGTGCCAGCAGTACCAATCAGGGTGGCGAGCAGTACTTC.

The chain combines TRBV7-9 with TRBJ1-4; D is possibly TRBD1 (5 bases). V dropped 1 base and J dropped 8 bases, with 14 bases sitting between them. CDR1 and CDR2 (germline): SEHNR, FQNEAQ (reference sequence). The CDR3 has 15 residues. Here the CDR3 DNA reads TGTGCCAGCAGCTTAGTAGGTCAGGGAGGAGAAAAACTGTTTTTT. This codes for CASSLVGQGGEKLFF.

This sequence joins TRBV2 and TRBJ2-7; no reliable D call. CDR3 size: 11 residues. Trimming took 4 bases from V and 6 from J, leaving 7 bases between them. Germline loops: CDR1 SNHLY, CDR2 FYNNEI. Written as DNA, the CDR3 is TGTGCCAGCAGTGGGTCGGTCGAGCAGTACTTC. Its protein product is CASSGSVEQYF. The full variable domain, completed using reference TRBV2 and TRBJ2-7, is EPEVTQTPSHQVTQMGQEVILRCVPISNHLYFYWYRQILGQKVEFLVSFYNNEISEKSEIFDDQFSVERPDGSNFTLKIRSTKLEDSAMYFCASSGSVEQYFGPGTRLTVT.

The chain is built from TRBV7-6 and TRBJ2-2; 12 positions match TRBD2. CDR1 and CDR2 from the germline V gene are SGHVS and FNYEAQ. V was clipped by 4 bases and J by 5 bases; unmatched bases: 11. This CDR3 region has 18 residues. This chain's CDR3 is CASSSRPSGGAGTGELFF. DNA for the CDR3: TGTGCCAGCAGCTCTCGCCCTAGCGGGGGGGCCGGAACCGGGGAGCTGTTTTTT.

Here the CDR3 reads CAGSGDLNEKLFF. For the CDR3, the DNA is TGTGCCGGCTCGGGAGACCTTAATGAAAAACTGTTTTTT. The rearrangement links TRBV28 to TRBJ1-4, with D unclear. The germline V and J ends were trimmed by 11 bases and 4 bases, with 14 bases remaining between them. Germline CDR1 is MDHEN and CDR2 is SYDVKM. The CDR3 has 13 residues. Full variable domain (remainder filled in from reference TRBV28 and TRBJ1-4): DVKVTQSSRYLVKRTGEKVFLECVQDMDHENMFWYRQDPGLGLRLIYFSYDVKMKEKGDIPEGYSVSREKKERFSLILESASTNQTSMYLCAGSGDLNEKLFFGSGTQLSVL.

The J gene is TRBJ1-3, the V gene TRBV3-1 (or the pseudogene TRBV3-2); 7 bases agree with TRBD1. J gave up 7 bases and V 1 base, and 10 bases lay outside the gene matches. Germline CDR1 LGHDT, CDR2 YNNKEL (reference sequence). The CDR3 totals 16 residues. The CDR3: CASSQGGGHSGNTIYF. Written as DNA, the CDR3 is TGTGCCAGCAGCCAAGGAGGGGGCCACTCGGGGAACACCATATATTTT.

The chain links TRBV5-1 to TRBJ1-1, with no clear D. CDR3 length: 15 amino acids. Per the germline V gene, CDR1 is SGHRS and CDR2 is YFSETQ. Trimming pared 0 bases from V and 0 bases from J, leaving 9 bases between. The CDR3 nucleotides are TGCGCCAGCAGCTTGGGCTCACAGCTGAACACTGAAGCTTTCTTT. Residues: CASSLGSQLNTEAFF.

The CDR3 DNA reads as TGTGCCAGCAGTTATCGGGCCCCTGCGGGGGCCTACAATGAGCAGTTCTTC. Translating it yields CASSYRAPAGAYNEQFF. This chain uses TRBV2 with TRBJ2-1; 7 bases are shared with TRBD2. Trimming cost V 5 bases and J 2 bases; bases outside gene matches: 12. Germline V gives CDR1 SNHLY, CDR2 FYNNEI. The CDR3 contains 17 residues. Full variable domain (remainder filled in from reference TRBV2 and TRBJ2-1): EPEVTQTPSHQVTQMGQEVILRCVPISNHLYFYWYRQILGQKVEFLVSFYNNEISEKSEIFDDQFSVERPDGSNFTLKIRSTKLEDSAMYFCASSYRAPAGAYNEQFFGPGTRLTVL.

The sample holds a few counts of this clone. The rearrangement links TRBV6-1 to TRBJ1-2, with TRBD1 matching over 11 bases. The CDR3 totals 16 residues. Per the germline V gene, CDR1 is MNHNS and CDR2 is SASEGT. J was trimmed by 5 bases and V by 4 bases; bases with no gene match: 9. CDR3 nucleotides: TGTGCCAGCAGTGTCCGACGGACAGGGGGCGCGTATGGCTACACCTTC. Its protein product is CASSVRRTGGAYGYTF.

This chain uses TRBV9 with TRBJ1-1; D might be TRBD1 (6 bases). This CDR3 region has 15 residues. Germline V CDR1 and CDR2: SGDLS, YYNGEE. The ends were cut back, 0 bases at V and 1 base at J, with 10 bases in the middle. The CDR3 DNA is TGTGCCAGCAGCGTAGAAACAGGGACGAACACTGAAGCTTTCTTT. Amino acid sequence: CASSVETGTNTEAFF.

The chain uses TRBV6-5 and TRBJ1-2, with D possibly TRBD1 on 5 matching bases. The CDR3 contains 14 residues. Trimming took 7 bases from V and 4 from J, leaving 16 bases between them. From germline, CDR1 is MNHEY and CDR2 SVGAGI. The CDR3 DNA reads TGTGCCAGCACCCAGACAGCCTTGAGCTATGGCTACACCTTC. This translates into CASTQTALSYGYTF.

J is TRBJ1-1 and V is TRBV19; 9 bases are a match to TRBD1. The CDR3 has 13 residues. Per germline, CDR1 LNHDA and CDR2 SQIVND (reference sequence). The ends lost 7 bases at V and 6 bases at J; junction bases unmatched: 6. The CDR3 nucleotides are TGTGCCAGTACCGGGACAGGGCGGGCTGAAGCTTTCTTT. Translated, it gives CASTGTGRAEAFF.

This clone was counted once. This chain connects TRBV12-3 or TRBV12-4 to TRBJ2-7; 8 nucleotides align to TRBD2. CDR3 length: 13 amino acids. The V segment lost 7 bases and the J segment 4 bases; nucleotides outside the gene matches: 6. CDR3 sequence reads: CASMTGGAYEQYF. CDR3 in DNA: TGTGCCAGCATGACGGGGGGGGCTTACGAGCAGTACTTC.

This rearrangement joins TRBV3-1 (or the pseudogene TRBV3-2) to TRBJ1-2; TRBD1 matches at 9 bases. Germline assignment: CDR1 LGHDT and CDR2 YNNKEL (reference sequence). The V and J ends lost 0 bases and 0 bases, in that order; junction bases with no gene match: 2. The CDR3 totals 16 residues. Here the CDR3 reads CASSQEGQGPNYGYTF. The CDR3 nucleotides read TGTGCCAGCAGCCAAGAGGGACAGGGCCCTAACTATGGCTACACCTTC.

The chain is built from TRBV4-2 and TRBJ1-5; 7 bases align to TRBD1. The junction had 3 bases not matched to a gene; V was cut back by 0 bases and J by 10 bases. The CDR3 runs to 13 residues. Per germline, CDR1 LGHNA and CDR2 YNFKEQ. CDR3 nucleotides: TGTGCCAGCAGCCAAGAGCAGGGGGATCCCCAGCATTTT. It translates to CASSQEQGDPQHF.